This section outlines one TCR beta chain sequence together with its context. The data stem from a study of T cell responses to AZD1222 COVID-19 vaccine. The J segment lost 5 bases and the V segment lost 0 bases, leaving 6 bases of the junction unmatched. The germline gives CDR1 MNHEY, CDR2 SVGAGI. The CDR3 loop spans 15 amino acids. Only in-frame clones appear in the TCRdb table, and some are missing; sequencing was by immunoSEQ multiplex PCR. Among about 150,000 clones listed, roughly nine tenths were seen once. Sequencing used peripheral blood, obtained on day 0 of AZD1222 vaccination. This sequence was found in an adult in good health. This rearrangement joins TRBV6-5 to TRBJ2-5; 7 bases align to TRBD1. DNA for the CDR3: TGTGCCAGCAGTTACTCGAAGGGACAGTCCGAGACCCAGTACTTC. It codes for CASSYSKGQSETQYF.